This entry lists 27 T cell receptor beta chains sequenced from one sample in a study of control samples from healthy donors and cancer patients. Data came from immunoSEQ multiplex PCR; TCRdb stores just in-frame clones and leaves some out. The sample lists approximately 100,000 clones, roughly 78% occurring once. The sample comprised blood. The receptor set was obtained from a man in his 60s in good health.

This chain links TRBV7-3 with TRBJ2-3, with D possibly TRBD1 on 5 matching bases. Trimming took off 3 bases at V and 8 bases at J, with 12 bases between the two ends. The CDR3 totals 13 residues. Germline V CDR1 and CDR2: SGHTA, FQGTGA. CDR3 DNA sequence: TGTGCCAGCAGCTTCCAGGGCCCTTCTACGCAGTATTTT. This translates into CASSFQGPSTQYF.

A few counts support this clone. This chain joins TRBV5-6 and TRBJ2-2; no firm D call. Germline V gene lookup returns CDR1 SGHDT and CDR2 YYEEEE. The CDR3 extends over 15 amino acids. The germline V and J ends were trimmed by 0 bases and 1 base, with 7 bases remaining between them. The CDR3: CASSLVSRNTGELFF. CDR3 bases: TGTGCCAGCAGCTTGGTTAGCCGGAACACCGGGGAGCTGTTTTTT.

The chain combines TRBV9 with TRBJ2-2, with TRBD2 identical over 10 bases. V gave up 2 bases and J gave up 7 bases; unmatched junction bases: 8. CDR3 size: 16 residues. Germline V CDR1 and CDR2: SGDLS, YYNGEE. CDR3 nucleotides: TGTGCCAGCAGCGTCAGTAGCGGGGGGCGCGGCGGGGAGCTGTTTTTT. Translated, it gives CASSVSSGGRGGELFF.

V is TRBV30 and J is TRBJ2-1, with TRBD2 matching over 12 bases. In germline, CDR1 is GTSNPN, CDR2 SVGIG (reference sequence). The CDR3 runs 17 residues. The trim removed 4 bases at V and 2 bases at J, leaving 9 bases unmatched. Written as DNA, the CDR3 is TGTGCCTGGACCGCTTCACTAGCGGGAGGTACCTACAATGAGCAGTTCTTC. Translating gives CAWTASLAGGTYNEQFF.

This clone was detected once. The rearrangement uses TRBV10-2 and TRBJ2-3, with D uncertain. The CDR3 sequence is 11 residues long. Germline lookup yields CDR1 WSHSY and CDR2 SAAADI. V was cut by 4 bases and J by 4 bases, with 3 bases left in between. CDR3 DNA sequence: TGCGCCAGCAGTGGGGCAGATACGCAGTATTTT. Translated: CASSGADTQYF.

This clone was observed a few times. The chain is built from TRBV28 and TRBJ2-5; weak D call: TRBD2 (5 bases). Trimming stripped 4 bases from V and 0 bases from J, with 12 bases between. CDR3 length equals 15 residues. CDR1 and CDR2 (germline): MDHEN, SYDVKM. The CDR3 sequence is CASSSRTAYQETQYF. The CDR3 DNA follows: TGTGCCAGCAGTTCACGGACTGCGTACCAAGAGACCCAGTACTTC.

This chain uses TRBV23-1 with TRBJ1-1, with D maybe TRBD1 (6 bases). TRBV23-1 is annotated as an ORF whose role is uncertain. This CDR3 region has 13 residues. Trimming cost V 10 bases and J 5 bases, with 17 bases left between them. CDR3 loop: CAIVTGSGTEAFF. In nucleotides, the CDR3 is TGCGCCATCGTTACAGGGTCGGGAACTGAAGCTTTCTTT.

The chain's CDR3 is CASSFGSAEQYF. CDR3 coding DNA: TGTGCCAGCAGCTTTGGCTCAGCCGAGCAGTACTTC. This sequence joins TRBV5-4 and TRBJ2-7; D gene ambiguous. CDR3 length equals 12 residues. Germline assignment: CDR1 SGHNT and CDR2 YYREEE (reference sequence). V was cut by 2 bases and J by 6 bases, with 9 bases left in between.

The chain employs TRBV6-4 and TRBJ2-3, with 7 bases lining up with TRBD2. This CDR3 has 14 residues. CDR1 and CDR2 from the germline V gene are MRHNA and SNTAGT. V lost 6 bases and J lost 2; bases outside the gene matches: 5. The DNA for the CDR3 is TGTGCCAGCAGCCGGGACTATTCCACAGATACGCAGTATTTT. It translates to CASSRDYSTDTQYF.

V gene TRBV6-6 combines with J gene TRBJ2-1; 7 nucleotides align to TRBD2. The CDR3 has 12 amino acids. Looked up from germline, CDR1 is MNHNY and CDR2 is SVGAGI (reference sequence). V was pared by 4 bases and J by 8 bases, with 2 bases of the junction left unmatched. The CDR3 region has the DNA TGTGCCAGCAGTTGGGAGGGATATGAGCAGTTCTTC. Translation gives CASSWEGYEQFF.

The chain joins TRBV5-6 to TRBJ1-2; 9 positions match TRBD1. The CDR3 sequence is 14 residues long. Trimming removed 4 bases from V and 7 bases from J; junction bases left unmatched: 8. Germline V gene lookup returns CDR1 SGHDT and CDR2 YYEEEE. This CDR3 reads CASSLLRGQGGYTF. DNA of the CDR3: TGTGCCAGCAGCCTACTTAGGGGACAGGGTGGCTACACCTTC.

The CDR3 reads CASSFRGEIYEQYF. In DNA, the CDR3 is TGTGCCAGCAGCTTCCGAGGGGAAATCTACGAGCAGTACTTC. The chain uses TRBV5-6 and TRBJ2-7; D assignment may be TRBD1 or TRBD2 (5 bases each). This CDR3 contains 14 residues. Deletions cut 2 bases from V and 3 bases from J, with 12 bases between. Germline lookup yields CDR1 SGHDT and CDR2 YYEEEE.

The chain recombines TRBV12-2 with TRBJ1-2; the table's D call, TRBD1, was not checked against the DNA. TRBV12-2 is recorded as a pseudogene. The CDR3 sequence is 17 residues long. CDR3 DNA sequence: TGTGCAAGTCGCTTTGAACGGACAGGGAGTCTCCACTATGGCTACACCTTC. It translates to CASRFERTGSLHYGYTF.

The rearrangement links TRBV6-5 to TRBJ1-4; a weak D match, TRBD1 (5 bases). Trimming took 6 bases from V and 1 from J, leaving 9 bases between them. Germline V gene lookup returns CDR1 MNHEY and CDR2 SVGAGI. CDR3 length equals 14 residues. The CDR3 loop is CASRQRGTNEKLFF. The CDR3 nucleotides are TGTGCCAGCAGACAAAGGGGAACTAATGAAAAACTGTTTTTT.

J is TRBJ2-5 and V is TRBV28; no clear D gene. The CDR3 contains 16 residues. The germline V and J ends were trimmed by 5 bases and 3 bases, with 19 bases remaining between them. Germline V gives CDR1 MDHEN, CDR2 SYDVKM. CDR3 region: CASSTWTQFRKETQYF. In DNA, the CDR3 is TGTGCCAGCAGTACCTGGACCCAATTCCGTAAAGAGACCCAGTACTTC.

CDR3 bases: TGTGCCAGCAGTTTAGGGACTAGCGGGATGGGGACAGATACGCAGTATTTT. This encodes CASSLGTSGMGTDTQYF. The chain is built from TRBV28 and TRBJ2-3; 13 bases are shared with TRBD2. V trimming: 2 bases; J trimming: 3 bases; junction bases outside the gene matches: 5. CDR3 length: 17 amino acids. Germline V lookup: CDR1 MDHEN, CDR2 SYDVKM.

The sample holds a few counts of this clone. The V and J genes are TRBV11-2 and TRBJ2-1, with D uncertain. The CDR3 runs 12 residues. Trimming took off 3 bases at V and 8 bases at J, with 8 bases between the two ends. The germline CDR1 and CDR2 sequences are SGHAT and FQNNGV. CDR3 region: CASSFNLDEQFF. In nucleotides, the CDR3 is TGTGCCAGCAGCTTTAACTTAGATGAGCAGTTCTTC.

This chain connects TRBV5-4 to TRBJ2-1; 13 bases are a match to TRBD2. CDR3 length equals 15 residues. V was pared by 2 bases and J by 10 bases, with 6 bases of the junction left unmatched. Germline lookup yields CDR1 SGHNT and CDR2 YYREEE (reference sequence). DNA for the CDR3: TGTGCCAGCAGCTTTGGGACTAGCGGGGTCATGGAGCAGTTCTTC. This encodes CASSFGTSGVMEQFF.

The chain employs TRBV18 and TRBJ1-5; no firm D call. CDR3 length: 18 amino acids. CDR1 is KGHSH and CDR2 is LQKENI in the germline V gene. V was pared by 1 base and J by 4 bases, with 20 bases between. The CDR3 spells CASSPRSVGPDGNQPQHF. The CDR3 nucleotides read TGTGCCAGCTCACCACGGAGCGTCGGGCCAGATGGTAATCAGCCCCAGCATTTT.

The chain is built from TRBV11-3 and TRBJ2-7, with 8 bases fitting TRBD2. Germline CDR1 and CDR2: SGHNT and YENEEA. V was pared by 4 bases and J by 5 bases, with 10 bases of the junction left unmatched. The CDR3 totals 15 residues. CDR3 protein: CASSSRSGSKNEQYF. CDR3 nucleotide sequence: TGTGCCAGCAGCTCTAGAAGCGGGAGTAAGAACGAGCAGTACTTC.

The CDR3 DNA reads TGCAGCGCCGAGAGTTTGAACACCATATATTTT. As protein: CSAESLNTIYF. V is TRBV29-1 and J is TRBJ1-3; no reliable D call. This CDR3 is 11 amino acids long. Germline assignment: CDR1 SQVTM and CDR2 ANQGSEA. V was trimmed by 7 bases and J by 7 bases, leaving 11 bases between them. The whole variable domain, filled in from reference TRBV29-1 and TRBJ1-3, reads SAVISQKPSRDICQRGTSLTIQCQVDSQVTMMFWYRQQPGQSLTLIATANQGSEATYESGFVIDKFPISRPNLTFSTLTVSNMSPEDSSIYLCSAESLNTIYFGEGSWLTVV.

This clone is a singleton in its sample. The chain uses TRBV6-5 and TRBJ2-6; D not resolved. Germline lookup yields CDR1 MNHEY and CDR2 SVGAGI. Trimming shortened V by 2 bases and J by 0 bases, and 8 bases separated the two germline ends. The CDR3 is 16 amino acids. The CDR3 region has the DNA TGTGCCAGCAGTTACGAGAGGACCTCTGGGGCCAACGTCCTGACTTTC. This encodes CASSYERTSGANVLTF.

This clone turned up a few times. The chain employs TRBV7-9 and TRBJ1-1, with a possible D match to TRBD1 (6 bases). In germline, CDR1 is SEHNR, CDR2 FQNEAQ (reference sequence). Trimming removed 7 bases at V and 0 bases at J, with 9 bases between. This CDR3 has 13 residues. In DNA form, the CDR3 reads TGTGCCAGCATCTCAGGGGTGAACACTGAAGCTTTCTTT. Its translation: CASISGVNTEAFF.

V gene TRBV11-2 combines with J gene TRBJ2-3, with D possibly matching TRBD2 (6 bases). The length of the CDR3 is 15 residues. V lost 7 bases, J lost 4 bases, and 18 bases lay in between. Looked up from germline, CDR1 is SGHAT and CDR2 is FQNNGV. CDR3 residues: CASTSLGGMADTQYF. The CDR3 DNA sequence: TGTGCCAGCACCTCTTTGGGGGGAATGGCAGATACGCAGTATTTT.

The chain combines TRBV27 with TRBJ2-7; 14 bases agree with TRBD2. Germline V gene data show CDR1 as MNHEY and CDR2 as SMNVEV (reference sequence). The CDR3 sequence is 15 residues long. The V and J ends lost 8 bases and 4 bases, in that order; junction bases with no gene match: 7. The CDR3 DNA reads as TGTGCCAGCTCTACCGGGACTAGCGGGAGATACGAGCAGTACTTC. Protein: CASSTGTSGRYEQYF.

V and J are TRBV21-1 and TRBJ2-5; whether TRBD2, the table's D call, matches the DNA was not checked. TRBV21-1 is a recognized pseudogene. This CDR3 is 13 amino acids long. The CDR3 DNA sequence: TGTGCCAGCAGACGGGAGGGGAAAGAGACCCAGTACTTC. It is translated as CASRREGKETQYF.

V is TRBV28 and J is TRBJ1-2; D uncertain. The V gene lost 0 bases and the J gene lost 2 bases, with 1 base spanning the gap. The CDR3 is made up of 12 amino acids. CDR1 is MDHEN, CDR2 SYDVKM, per germline. The DNA for the CDR3 is TGTGCCAGCAGTTTATGGAACTATGGCTACACCTTC. This encodes CASSLWNYGYTF.